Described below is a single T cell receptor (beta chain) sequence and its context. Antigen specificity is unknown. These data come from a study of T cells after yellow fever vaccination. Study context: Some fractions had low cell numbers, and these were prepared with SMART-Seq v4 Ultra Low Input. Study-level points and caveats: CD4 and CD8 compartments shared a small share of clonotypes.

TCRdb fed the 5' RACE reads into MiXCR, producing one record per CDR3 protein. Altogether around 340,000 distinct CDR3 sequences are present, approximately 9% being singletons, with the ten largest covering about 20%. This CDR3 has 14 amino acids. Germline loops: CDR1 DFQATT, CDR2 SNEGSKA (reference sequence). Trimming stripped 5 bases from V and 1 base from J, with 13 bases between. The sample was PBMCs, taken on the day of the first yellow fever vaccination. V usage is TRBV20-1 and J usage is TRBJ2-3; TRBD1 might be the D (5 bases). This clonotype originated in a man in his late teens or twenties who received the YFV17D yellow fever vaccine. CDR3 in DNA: TGCAGTGCTCCCAGGGATAAGGGCACAGATACGCAGTATTTT. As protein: CSAPRDKGTDTQYF.